The 26 T cell receptor beta chains below all came from one sample that was sequenced in a study of PD-1 blockade in classical Hodgkin lymphoma. Data came from immunoSEQ multiplex PCR; TCRdb stores just in-frame clones and leaves some out. The data show 80,000 to 100,000 clones, around 81% seen once. Following autologous stem cell transplantation, relapse occurred in every patient, and exposure to brentuximab vedotin varied. Specimen: peripheral blood mononuclear cells (PBMCs), collected before the second cycle of nivolumab. The source of these receptors is a human donor with classical Hodgkin lymphoma.

The genes are TRBV10-3 and TRBJ2-3; D unclear. The V end lost 10 bases, the J end lost 5 bases, and 10 bases lay between the germline ends. Germline CDR1 ENHRY, CDR2 SYGVKD. The CDR3 sequence is 11 residues long. CDR3 bases: TGTGCCACCAACCCCCTAGATACGCAGTATTTT. It is translated as CATNPLDTQYF.

V is TRBV6-1 and J is TRBJ2-4, with TRBD1 identical over 8 bases. CDR3 size: 14 residues. J was trimmed by 6 bases and V by 5 bases; bases with no gene match: 6. Germline assignment: CDR1 MNHNS and CDR2 SASEGT. CDR3 nucleotide sequence: TGTGCCAGCAGTTCCCAGGGGGCGGGAAACATTCAGTACTTC. Residues: CASSSQGAGNIQYF.

J is TRBJ2-7 and V is TRBV7-6, with 7 bases that match TRBD2. J was trimmed by 2 bases and V by 1 base; bases with no gene match: 14. The germline gives CDR1 SGHVS, CDR2 FNYEAQ. This CDR3 spans 18 amino acids. The CDR3 is CASSLEVGLADSPYEQYF. In DNA form, the CDR3 reads TGTGCCAGCAGCTTAGAGGTGGGGCTAGCGGATTCCCCCTACGAGCAGTACTTC.

The table lists this clone with a count of one. The chain links TRBV28 to TRBJ1-1, with D unresolved. Germline V gene sequence: CDR1 MDHEN, CDR2 SYDVKM. The CDR3 loop spans 13 amino acids. Trimming removed 3 bases at V and 1 base at J, with 6 bases between. The CDR3 nucleotides are TGTGCCAGCAGTTTGGTGCCGAACACTGAAGCTTTCTTT. Residues: CASSLVPNTEAFF.

This clone was found once. The chain employs TRBV18 and TRBJ2-7; 10 positions match TRBD2. J lost 3 bases, V lost 3 bases, and 2 bases had no gene match. This CDR3 has 14 amino acids. Looked up from germline, CDR1 is KGHSH and CDR2 is LQKENI. In DNA form, the CDR3 reads TGTGCCAGCTCACCGGGGACTAGCGTCTACGAGCAGTACTTC. Residues: CASSPGTSVYEQYF.

The V and J genes are TRBV11-1 and TRBJ2-7; 8 bases match TRBD2. Trimming took 6 bases from V and 5 from J; bases not matched to a gene: 9. The CDR3 has 14 amino acids. CDR1 SGHAT and CDR2 FQDESV come from the germline V gene (reference sequence). The CDR3 is CASSYGGRFDEQYF. The CDR3 region has the DNA TGTGCCAGCAGTTACGGCGGGAGGTTCGACGAGCAGTACTTC.

The rearrangement links TRBV10-3 to TRBJ1-4, with unresolved D. The V end lost 7 bases, the J end lost 2 bases, and 8 bases lay between the germline ends. In germline, CDR1 is ENHRY, CDR2 SYGVKD. The CDR3 covers 13 residues. This CDR3 is CAIKAGTNEKLFF. As DNA, the CDR3 is TGTGCCATCAAGGCCGGCACTAATGAAAAACTGTTTTTT.

J is TRBJ2-1 and V is TRBV6-1; TRBD2 matches 11 bases. This CDR3 region has 14 residues. V lost 6 bases, J lost 8 bases, and 6 bases stayed unmatched. Germline V CDR1 and CDR2: MNHNS, SASEGT. In DNA form, the CDR3 reads TGTGCCAGCAGACTAGCGGGAGCCCTCGATGAGCAGTTCTTC. Translation gives CASRLAGALDEQFF.

This chain links TRBV7-6 with TRBJ1-1, with D unclear. Germline V gene data show CDR1 as SGHVS and CDR2 as FNYEAQ. This CDR3 is 15 amino acids long. The V end lost 5 bases, the J end lost 0 bases, and 13 bases lay between the germline ends. The CDR3 loop is CASSPLVTLNTEAFF. The CDR3 DNA reads as TGTGCCAGCAGCCCACTCGTGACGCTGAACACTGAAGCTTTCTTT.

In DNA, the CDR3 is TGTGCCAGCAGCCCCCTGGGTACCCCCTATGGCTACACCTTC. This codes for CASSPLGTPYGYTF. V and J are TRBV11-1 and TRBJ1-2, with D hard to call. The CDR3 runs to 14 residues. V dropped 5 bases and J dropped 4 bases, with 14 bases sitting between them. Looked up from germline, CDR1 is SGHAT and CDR2 is FQDESV (reference sequence).

The CDR3 loop is CASSPSGSGGTTDTQYF. DNA of the CDR3: TGCGCCAGCAGCCCCTCGGGTAGCGGGGGAACTACAGATACGCAGTATTTT. The gene calls are TRBV4-1 and TRBJ2-3, with 9 bases lining up with TRBD2. The junction had 11 bases not matched to a gene; V was cut back by 4 bases and J by 3 bases. The germline CDR1 and CDR2 sequences are MGHRA and YSYEKL. The CDR3 is 17 residues long.

The chain has TRBV28 and TRBJ2-3, with 8 bases identical to TRBD1. Losses at the gene ends were 6 bases for V and 1 base for J; bases not matched to a gene: 6. Germline values: CDR1 MDHEN, CDR2 SYDVKM. CDR3 length: 15 residues. In nucleotides, the CDR3 is TGTGCCAGCAGCGGGGACAGGTCGGGCACAGATACGCAGTATTTT. This codes for CASSGDRSGTDTQYF. The whole variable domain, filled in from reference TRBV28 and TRBJ2-3, reads DVKVTQSSRYLVKRTGEKVFLECVQDMDHENMFWYRQDPGLGLRLIYFSYDVKMKEKGDIPEGYSVSREKKERFSLILESASTNQTSMYLCASSGDRSGTDTQYFGPGTRLTVL.

The rearrangement joins TRBV5-1 to TRBJ2-3; the match to TRBD2 covers 7 bases. The germline V gene encodes CDR1 SGHRS and CDR2 YFSETQ. V shed 1 base, J shed 3 bases, and the junction held 5 bases outside the gene matches. The CDR3 consists of 15 residues. The DNA of the CDR3 is TGCGCCAGCAGCTTGCGGGCGGGAGTGACAGATACGCAGTATTTT. Translating it yields CASSLRAGVTDTQYF.

The gene calls are TRBV2 and TRBJ2-5; possible D gene TRBD2, 6 bases. The germline V and J ends were trimmed by 6 bases and 4 bases, with 9 bases remaining between them. This CDR3 comprises 12 residues. CDR1 SNHLY and CDR2 FYNNEI come from the germline V gene. The CDR3 reads CASRGDSETQYF. The CDR3 DNA reads as TGTGCCAGCAGGGGGGACTCAGAGACCCAGTACTTC.

The chain carries TRBV4-2 and TRBJ1-4; D gene unclear. Germline-derived CDR1 and CDR2 are LGHNA and YNFKEQ. The V and J ends lost 1 base and 4 bases respectively, with 7 bases between them. The CDR3 is 14 amino acids. The CDR3 spells CASSQGQSNEKLFF. The CDR3 DNA reads TGTGCCAGCAGCCAAGGTCAAAGTAATGAAAAACTGTTTTTT.

This chain connects TRBV28 to TRBJ2-7; unclear D gene. CDR1 is MDHEN and CDR2 is SYDVKM in the germline V gene. This CDR3 has 14 amino acids. Deletions cut 3 bases from V and 7 bases from J, with 16 bases between. The CDR3 reads CASSLGPYRREQYF. The DNA of the CDR3 is TGTGCCAGCAGTTTGGGCCCCTACCGGAGAGAGCAGTACTTC.

About this clone itself: Within the sample, other DNA sequences also encode this same CDR3. The chain joins TRBV10-3 to TRBJ1-2; D is uncertain. The CDR3 is 12 amino acids. Trimming stripped 1 base from V and 8 bases from J, with 8 bases between. In germline, CDR1 is ENHRY, CDR2 SYGVKD. For the CDR3, the DNA is TGTGCCATCAGTGAGTTCCCTGGGGGCTACACCTTC. It is translated as CAISEFPGGYTF.

This chain joins TRBV15 and TRBJ2-7; 9 nucleotides align to TRBD1. The germline CDR1 and CDR2 sequences are LNHNV and YYDKDF (reference sequence). V was clipped by 0 bases and J by 4 bases; unmatched bases: 10. CDR3 length equals 17 residues. The CDR3 loop reads CATSRDPLGTGLYEQYF. CDR3 in DNA: TGTGCCACCAGCAGAGATCCCCTCGGGACAGGGCTTTACGAGCAGTACTTC.

The J gene is TRBJ2-7, the V gene TRBV5-6, with D possibly matching TRBD1 (6 bases). Germline V gene lookup returns CDR1 SGHDT and CDR2 YYEEEE. Trimming took 3 bases from V and 4 from J, leaving 17 bases between them. The CDR3 runs 15 residues. The CDR3 protein is CASSSLTGFFYEQYF. The CDR3 DNA sequence: TGTGCCAGCAGCTCGCTCACAGGGTTTTTTTACGAGCAGTACTTC.

This rearrangement joins TRBV7-2 to TRBJ2-1, with TRBD2 matching over 7 bases. Germline CDR1 is SGHTA and CDR2 is FQGNSA. This CDR3 has 13 residues. Losses at the gene ends were 1 base for V and 9 bases for J; bases not matched to a gene: 3. The CDR3 is CASSLVRETEQFF. In DNA, the CDR3 is TGTGCCAGCAGCTTAGTGCGGGAGACTGAGCAGTTCTTC. Complete variable domain (other parts from reference TRBV7-2 and TRBJ2-1): GAGVSQSPSNKVTEKGKDVELRCDPISGHTALYWYRQSLGQGLEFLIYFQGNSAPDKSGLPSDRFSAERTGGSVSTLTIQRTQQEDSAVYLCASSLVRETEQFFGPGTRLTVL.

The genes are TRBV4-3 and TRBJ2-7; 9 positions match TRBD2. Trimming removed 3 bases from V and 7 bases from J; junction bases left unmatched: 10. This CDR3 spans 15 amino acids. The germline V gene encodes CDR1 LGHNA and CDR2 YSLEER. CDR3 region: CASSQEIAGVGEQYF. The CDR3 DNA reads TGCGCCAGCAGCCAGGAGATAGCGGGAGTTGGGGAGCAGTACTTC.

The gene calls are TRBV28 and TRBJ1-2; 8 bases are a match to TRBD1. V gave up 8 bases and J gave up 4 bases; unmatched junction bases: 6. The CDR3 sequence is 13 residues long. Germline loops: CDR1 MDHEN, CDR2 SYDVKM. CDR3 nucleotide sequence: TGTGCCAGCTTACAGGGGGACGGCTATGGCTACACCTTC. Amino acid sequence: CASLQGDGYGYTF.

There are a few counts of this clone. V usage is TRBV6-5 and J usage is TRBJ2-3; TRBD1 aligns across 9 bases. This CDR3 has 14 residues. Trimming removed 10 bases from V and 7 bases from J; junction bases left unmatched: 12. CDR1 is MNHEY, CDR2 SVGAGI, per germline. The CDR3 loop reads CATIPGQGWYTQYF. DNA for the CDR3: TGTGCCACCATACCGGGACAGGGTTGGTATACGCAGTATTTT.

The V call is TRBV19, the J call TRBJ2-7; D perhaps matches TRBD2 (5 bases). V lost 10 bases, J lost 2 bases, and 21 bases lay in between. This CDR3 region has 15 residues. Germline assignment: CDR1 LNHDA and CDR2 SQIVND (reference sequence). CDR3 region: CATSLATIGTYEQYF. The CDR3 DNA sequence: TGTGCCACCTCCCTGGCGACTATTGGGACCTACGAGCAGTACTTC.

Concerning this clone: This same CDR3 is encoded by further DNA sequences in the sample. The chain is built from TRBV5-4 and TRBJ2-2; a weak D match, TRBD1 (6 bases). V was cut by 3 bases and J by 6 bases, with 9 bases left in between. CDR1 is SGHNT, CDR2 YYREEE, per germline (reference sequence). The CDR3 has 13 amino acids. CDR3 loop: CASSSRGPGELFF. In nucleotides, the CDR3 is TGTGCCAGCAGCTCCAGGGGTCCCGGGGAGCTGTTTTTT.

V and J are TRBV20-1 and TRBJ1-5, with D unclear. The CDR3 has 11 residues. The germline V gene has CDR1 DFQATT and CDR2 SNEGSKA (reference sequence). Between the trimmed V and J ends, which lost 6 bases and 0 bases, there was a span of 3 bases. DNA of the CDR3: TGCAGTGCGGTTAGCAATCAGCCCCAGCATTTT. It encodes CSAVSNQPQHF.